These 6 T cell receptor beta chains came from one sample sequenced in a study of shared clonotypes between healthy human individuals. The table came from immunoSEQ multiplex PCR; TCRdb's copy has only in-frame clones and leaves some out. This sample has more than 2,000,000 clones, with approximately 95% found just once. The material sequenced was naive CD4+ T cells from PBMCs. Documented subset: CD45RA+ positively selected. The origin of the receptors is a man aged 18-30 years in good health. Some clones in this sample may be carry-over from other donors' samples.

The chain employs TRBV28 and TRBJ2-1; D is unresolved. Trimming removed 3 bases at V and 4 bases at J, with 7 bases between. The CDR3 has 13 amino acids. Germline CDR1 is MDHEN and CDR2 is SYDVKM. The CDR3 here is CASSFSVYNEQFF. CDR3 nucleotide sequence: TGTGCCAGCAGTTTTTCTGTGTACAATGAGCAGTTCTTC.

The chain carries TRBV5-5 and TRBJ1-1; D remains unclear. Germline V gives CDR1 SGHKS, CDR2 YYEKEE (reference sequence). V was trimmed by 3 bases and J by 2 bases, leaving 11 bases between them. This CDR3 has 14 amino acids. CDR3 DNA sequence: TGTGCCAGCAGCTCGTACGTCTTAAACACTGAAGCTTTCTTT. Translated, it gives CASSSYVLNTEAFF.

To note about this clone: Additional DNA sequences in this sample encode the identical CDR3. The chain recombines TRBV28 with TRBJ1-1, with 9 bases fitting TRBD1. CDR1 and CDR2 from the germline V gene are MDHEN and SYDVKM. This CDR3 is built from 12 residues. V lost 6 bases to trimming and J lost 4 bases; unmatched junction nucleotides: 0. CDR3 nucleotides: TGTGCCAGCAGGGACAGGGGCACTGAAGCTTTCTTT. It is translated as CASRDRGTEAFF.

The CDR3 protein is CSVPTYLWLANTGELFF. In nucleotides, the CDR3 is TGCAGCGTTCCCACCTACTTGTGGCTCGCGAACACCGGGGAGCTGTTTTTT. The gene calls are TRBV29-1 and TRBJ2-2, with unresolved D. Per the germline V gene, CDR1 is SQVTM and CDR2 is ANQGSEA. Trimming took off 5 bases at V and 0 bases at J, with 19 bases between the two ends. The CDR3 extends over 17 amino acids.

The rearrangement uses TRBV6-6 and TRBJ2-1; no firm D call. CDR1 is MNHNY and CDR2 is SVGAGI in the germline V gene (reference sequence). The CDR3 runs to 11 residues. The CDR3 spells CGSSSYNEQFF. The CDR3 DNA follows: TGTGGGAGCTCGTCCTACAATGAGCAGTTCTTC.

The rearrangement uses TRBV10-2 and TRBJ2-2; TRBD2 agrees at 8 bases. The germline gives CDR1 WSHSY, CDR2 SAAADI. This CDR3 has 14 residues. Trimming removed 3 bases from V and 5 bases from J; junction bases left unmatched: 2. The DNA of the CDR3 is TGCGCCAGCAGTGACACTAGCGGAACCGGGGAGCTGTTTTTT. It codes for CASSDTSGTGELFF.